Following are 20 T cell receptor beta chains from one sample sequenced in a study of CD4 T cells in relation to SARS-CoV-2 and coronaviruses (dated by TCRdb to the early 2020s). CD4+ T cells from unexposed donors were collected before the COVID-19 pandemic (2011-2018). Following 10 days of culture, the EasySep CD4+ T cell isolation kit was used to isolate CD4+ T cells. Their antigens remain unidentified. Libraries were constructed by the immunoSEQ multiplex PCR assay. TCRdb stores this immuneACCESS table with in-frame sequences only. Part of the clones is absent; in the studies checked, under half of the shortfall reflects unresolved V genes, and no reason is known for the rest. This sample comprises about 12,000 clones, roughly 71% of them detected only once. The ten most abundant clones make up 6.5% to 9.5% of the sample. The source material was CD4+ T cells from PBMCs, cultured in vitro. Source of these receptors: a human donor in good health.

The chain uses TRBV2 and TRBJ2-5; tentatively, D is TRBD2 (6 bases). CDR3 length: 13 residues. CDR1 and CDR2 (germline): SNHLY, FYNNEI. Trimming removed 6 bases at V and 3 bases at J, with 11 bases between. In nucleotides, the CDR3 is TGTGCCAGCAGCGGGGGTTACAAAGAGACCCAGTACTTC. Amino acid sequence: CASSGGYKETQYF.

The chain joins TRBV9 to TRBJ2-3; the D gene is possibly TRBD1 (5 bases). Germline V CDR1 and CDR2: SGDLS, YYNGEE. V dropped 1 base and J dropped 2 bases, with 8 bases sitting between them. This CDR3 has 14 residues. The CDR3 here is CASSVQGATDTQYF. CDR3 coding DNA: TGTGCCAGCAGCGTACAGGGTGCCACAGATACGCAGTATTTT.

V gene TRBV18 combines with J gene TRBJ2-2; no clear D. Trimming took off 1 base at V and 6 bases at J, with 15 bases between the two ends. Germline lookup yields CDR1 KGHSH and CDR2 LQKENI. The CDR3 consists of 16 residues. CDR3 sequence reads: CASSPRDQVGPGELFF. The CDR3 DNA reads TGTGCCAGCTCACCACGAGACCAGGTGGGCCCCGGGGAGCTGTTTTTT.

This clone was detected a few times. The CDR3 region has the DNA TGTGCTAGTGGTTTGGTCGGACTAGCGGGAGGGGGTTACGAGCAGTACTTC. This encodes CASGLVGLAGGGYEQYF. V is TRBV12-5 and J is TRBJ2-7; TRBD2 matches 15 bases. From germline, CDR1 is LGHNT and CDR2 FRNRAP. The J segment lost 4 bases and the V segment lost 0 bases, leaving 4 bases of the junction unmatched. The CDR3 consists of 17 residues.

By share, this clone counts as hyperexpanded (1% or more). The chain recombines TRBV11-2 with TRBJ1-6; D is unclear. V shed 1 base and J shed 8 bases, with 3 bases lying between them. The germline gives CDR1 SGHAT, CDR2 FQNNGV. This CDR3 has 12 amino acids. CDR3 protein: CASSLVDSPLHF. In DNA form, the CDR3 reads TGTGCCAGCAGCTTAGTAGATTCACCCCTCCACTTT.

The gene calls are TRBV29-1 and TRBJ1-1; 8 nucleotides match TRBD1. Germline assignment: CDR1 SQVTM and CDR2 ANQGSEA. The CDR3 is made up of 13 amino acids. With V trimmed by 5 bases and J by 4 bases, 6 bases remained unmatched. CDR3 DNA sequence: TGCAGCGTTCAGGGGGCTAGCGGCACTGAAGCTTTCTTT. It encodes CSVQGASGTEAFF.

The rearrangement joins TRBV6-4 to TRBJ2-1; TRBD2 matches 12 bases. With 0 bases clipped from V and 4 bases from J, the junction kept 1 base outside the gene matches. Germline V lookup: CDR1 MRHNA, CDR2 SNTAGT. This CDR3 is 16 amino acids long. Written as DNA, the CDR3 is TGTGCCAGCAGTGACTCTGGGACTAGCGGGTACAATGAGCAGTTCTTC. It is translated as CASSDSGTSGYNEQFF.

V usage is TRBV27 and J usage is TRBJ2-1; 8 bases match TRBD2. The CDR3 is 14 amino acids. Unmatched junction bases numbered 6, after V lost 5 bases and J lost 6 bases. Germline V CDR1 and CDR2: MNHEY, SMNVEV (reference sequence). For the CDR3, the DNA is TGTGCCAGCAGTCCTCCGGGACTAGTCAATGAGCAGTTCTTC. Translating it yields CASSPPGLVNEQFF.

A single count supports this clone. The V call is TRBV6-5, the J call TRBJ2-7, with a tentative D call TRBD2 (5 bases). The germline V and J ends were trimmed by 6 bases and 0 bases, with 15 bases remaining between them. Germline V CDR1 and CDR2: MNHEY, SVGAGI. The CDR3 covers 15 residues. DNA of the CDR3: TGTGCCAGCAGGGAGGACGGAAGAAGCTCCTACGAGCAGTACTTC. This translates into CASREDGRSSYEQYF.

The CDR3 here is CASSEQGSAPQDTQYF. The CDR3 coding sequence is TGTGCCAGCAGCGAGCAGGGATCCGCCCCGCAAGATACGCAGTATTTT. This chain connects TRBV9 to TRBJ2-3; perhaps TRBD1 as D (5 bases). The CDR3 covers 16 residues. Germline values: CDR1 SGDLS, CDR2 YYNGEE. V was pared by 3 bases and J by 5 bases, with 19 bases between.

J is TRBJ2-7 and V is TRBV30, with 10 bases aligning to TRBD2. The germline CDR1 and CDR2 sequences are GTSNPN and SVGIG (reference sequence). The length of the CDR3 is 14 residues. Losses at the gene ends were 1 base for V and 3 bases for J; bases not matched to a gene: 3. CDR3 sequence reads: CAWSGTSGVYEQYF. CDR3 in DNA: TGTGCCTGGAGTGGGACTAGCGGTGTCTACGAGCAGTACTTC.

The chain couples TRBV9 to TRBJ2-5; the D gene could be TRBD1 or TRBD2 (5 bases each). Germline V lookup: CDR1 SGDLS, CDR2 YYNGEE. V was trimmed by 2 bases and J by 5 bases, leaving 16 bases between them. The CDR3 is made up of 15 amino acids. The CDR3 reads CASSVNPGTRETQYF. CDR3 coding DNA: TGTGCCAGCAGCGTCAACCCCGGGACGAGGGAGACCCAGTACTTC.

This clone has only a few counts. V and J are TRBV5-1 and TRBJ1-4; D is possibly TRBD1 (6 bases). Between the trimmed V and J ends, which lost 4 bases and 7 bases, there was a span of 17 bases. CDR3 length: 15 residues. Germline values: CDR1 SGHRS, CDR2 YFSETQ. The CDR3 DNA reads TGCGCCAGCAGCATGGAGGGGGGGGCTATTGAAAAACTGTTTTTT. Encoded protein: CASSMEGGAIEKLFF. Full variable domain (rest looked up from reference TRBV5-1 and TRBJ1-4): KAGVTQTPRYLIKTRGQQVTLSCSPISGHRSVSWYQQTPGQGLQFLFEYFSETQRNKGNFPGRFSGRQFSNSRSEMNVSTLELGDSALYLCASSMEGGAIEKLFFGSGTQLSVL.

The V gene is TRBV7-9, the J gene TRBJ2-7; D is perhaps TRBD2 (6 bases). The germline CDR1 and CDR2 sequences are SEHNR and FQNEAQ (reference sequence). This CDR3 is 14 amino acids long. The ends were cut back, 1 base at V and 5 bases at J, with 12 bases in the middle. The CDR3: CASSLGLAPNEQYF. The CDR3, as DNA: TGTGCCAGCAGCTTAGGGCTAGCGCCGAACGAGCAGTACTTC.

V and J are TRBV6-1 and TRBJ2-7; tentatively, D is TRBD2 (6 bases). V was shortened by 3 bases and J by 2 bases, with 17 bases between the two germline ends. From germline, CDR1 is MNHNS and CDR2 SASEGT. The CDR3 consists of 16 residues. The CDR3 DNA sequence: TGTGCCAGCAGTGAGAGTGTGGGTAGCGGACCCTACGAGCAGTACTTC. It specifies CASSESVGSGPYEQYF.

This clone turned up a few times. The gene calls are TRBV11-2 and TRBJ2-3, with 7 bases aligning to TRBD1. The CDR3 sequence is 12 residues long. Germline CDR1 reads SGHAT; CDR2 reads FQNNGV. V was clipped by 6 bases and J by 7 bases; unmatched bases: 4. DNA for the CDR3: TGTGCCAGCAGGAGGGGGCTATATACGCAGTATTTT. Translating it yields CASRRGLYTQYF. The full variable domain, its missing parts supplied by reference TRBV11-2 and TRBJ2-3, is EAGVAQSPRYKIIEKRQSVAFWCNPISGHATLYWYQQILGQGPKLLIQFQNNGVVDDSQLPKDRFSAERLKGVDSTLKIQPAKLEDSAVYLCASRRGLYTQYFGPGTRLTVL.

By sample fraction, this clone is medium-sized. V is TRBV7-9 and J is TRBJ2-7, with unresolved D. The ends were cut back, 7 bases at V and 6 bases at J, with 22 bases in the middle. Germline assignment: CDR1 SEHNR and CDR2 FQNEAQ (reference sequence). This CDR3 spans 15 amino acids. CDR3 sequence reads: CASTMPGQQPTEQYF. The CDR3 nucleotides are TGTGCCAGCACCATGCCCGGGCAGCAACCCACCGAGCAGTACTTC.

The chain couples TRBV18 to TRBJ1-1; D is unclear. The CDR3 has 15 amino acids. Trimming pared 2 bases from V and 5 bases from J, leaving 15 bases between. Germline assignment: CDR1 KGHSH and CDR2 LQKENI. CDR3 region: CASSPTNPSGTEAFF. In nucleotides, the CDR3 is TGTGCCAGCTCACCAACCAACCCGTCTGGGACTGAAGCTTTCTTT.

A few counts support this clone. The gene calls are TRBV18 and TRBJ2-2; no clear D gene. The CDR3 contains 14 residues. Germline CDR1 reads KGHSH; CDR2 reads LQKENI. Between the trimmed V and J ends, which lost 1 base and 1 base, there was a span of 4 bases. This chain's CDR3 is CASSPRGNTGELFF. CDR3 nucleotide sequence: TGTGCCAGCTCACCACGGGGGAACACCGGGGAGCTGTTTTTT.

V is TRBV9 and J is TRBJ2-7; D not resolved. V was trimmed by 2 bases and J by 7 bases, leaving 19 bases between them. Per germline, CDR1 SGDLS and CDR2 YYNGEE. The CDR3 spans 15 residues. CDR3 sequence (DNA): TGTGCCAGCAGCGTTTCTGTGGCGACCCCCGGTGAGCAGTACTTC. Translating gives CASSVSVATPGEQYF. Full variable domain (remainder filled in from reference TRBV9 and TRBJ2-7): DSGVTQTPKHLITATGQRVTLRCSPRSGDLSVYWYQQSLDQGLQFLIQYYNGEERAKGNILERFSAQQFPDLHSELNLSSLELGDSALYFCASSVSVATPGEQYFGPGTRLTVT.